This T cell receptor (beta chain) is drawn from a study of T cells in narcolepsy. Background on the study: Donors had narcolepsy type 1 or type 2, or were healthy controls.

The V gene lost 0 bases and the J gene lost 8 bases, with 5 bases spanning the gap. The CDR3 sequence is 11 residues long. CDR1 and CDR2 from the germline V gene are DFQATT and SNEGSKA (reference sequence). Generated by immunoSEQ multiplex PCR, the TCRdb table keeps only in-frame clones and is missing some. The sample shows about 34,000 clones, 81% of them seen only once. Study-level points and caveats: Autoreactive clone sequences were missing from some blood memory CD4+ repertoires. Autoreactive clonotypes reportedly recurred in blood of same and different patients, not controls.

In regard to this clone: What it binds is unknown.

The sequencing sample was made of memory (CD45RA-) CD4+ T cells from blood. The rearrangement uses TRBV20-1 and TRBJ2-1; no firm D call. The source of this sequence is a human donor in good health. The CDR3 sequence is CSAREPDEQFF. In DNA form, the CDR3 reads TGCAGTGCTAGAGAACCGGATGAGCAGTTCTTC.